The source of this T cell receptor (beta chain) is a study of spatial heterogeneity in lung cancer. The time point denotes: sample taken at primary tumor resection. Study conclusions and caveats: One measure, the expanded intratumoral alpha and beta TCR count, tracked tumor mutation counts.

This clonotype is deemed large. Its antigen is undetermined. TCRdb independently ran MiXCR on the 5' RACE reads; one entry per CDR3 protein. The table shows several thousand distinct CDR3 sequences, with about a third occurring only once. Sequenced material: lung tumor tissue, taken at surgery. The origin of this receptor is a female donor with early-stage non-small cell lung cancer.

CDR3 nucleotide sequence: TGTGCCAGTATTTACAGGGGAGGGGATACGCAGTATTTT. Amino acid sequence: CASIYRGGDTQYF. The chain combines TRBV2 with TRBJ2-3, with D perhaps TRBD1 or TRBD2 (7 bases each). Deletions cut 9 bases from V and 6 bases from J, with 16 bases between. The CDR3 has 13 residues. The germline V gene encodes CDR1 SNHLY and CDR2 FYNNEI.